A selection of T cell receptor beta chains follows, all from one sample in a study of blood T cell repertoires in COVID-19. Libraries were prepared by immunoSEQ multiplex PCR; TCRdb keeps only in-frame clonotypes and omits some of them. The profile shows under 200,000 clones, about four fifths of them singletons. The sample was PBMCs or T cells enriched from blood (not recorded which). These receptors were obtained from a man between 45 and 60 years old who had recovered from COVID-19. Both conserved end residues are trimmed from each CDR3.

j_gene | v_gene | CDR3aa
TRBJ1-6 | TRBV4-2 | ASSQGPTGSPLH
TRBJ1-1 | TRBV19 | ASWTRQANTEAF
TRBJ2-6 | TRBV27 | ASSLKRSGRGAGANVLT
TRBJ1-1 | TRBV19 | ASSIRQGGNTEAF
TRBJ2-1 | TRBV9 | ASSVELRYNEQF
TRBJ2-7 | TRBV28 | ASSRTEYEQY
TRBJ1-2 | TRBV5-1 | ASSLEGQRSYGYT
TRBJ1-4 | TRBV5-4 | ASSSNRGLNEKLF
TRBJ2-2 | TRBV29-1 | SVASLNTGELF
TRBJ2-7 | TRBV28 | ASSLFGGTGNEQY
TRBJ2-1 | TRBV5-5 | ASSPSGGTHNEQF
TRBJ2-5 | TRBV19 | ASSSGETQY
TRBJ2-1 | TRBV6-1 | ASSGGLAGGSAEQF
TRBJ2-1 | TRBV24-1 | ATSVSVGEQF
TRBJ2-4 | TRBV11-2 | ASSLAAGVRRGNIQY
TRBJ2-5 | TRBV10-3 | AIARREGQEETQY
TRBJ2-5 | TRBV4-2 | ASSPESSGRASETQY
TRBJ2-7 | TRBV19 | ASSIGAREQY
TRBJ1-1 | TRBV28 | ASKVQDTEAF
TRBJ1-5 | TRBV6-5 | ASKDRRDQPQH
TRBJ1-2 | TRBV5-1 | ASSLAGAGDGYT
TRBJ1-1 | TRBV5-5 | ASRSYRVDTEAF
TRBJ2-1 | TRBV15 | ATSRVGNRGNEQF
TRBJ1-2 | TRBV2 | ASSHYRENYGYT
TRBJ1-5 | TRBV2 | ASSEASTGQPQH
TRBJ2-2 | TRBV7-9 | ASIRAGQNTGELF
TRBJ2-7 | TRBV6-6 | ASSHLGQDGGYEQY
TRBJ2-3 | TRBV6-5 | AANRASGWSDTQY
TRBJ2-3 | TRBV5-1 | ASSLSSGTSGSSQY
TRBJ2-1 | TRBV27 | ASSGQGSYNEQF
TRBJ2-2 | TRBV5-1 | ASSLYGDRVTGELF